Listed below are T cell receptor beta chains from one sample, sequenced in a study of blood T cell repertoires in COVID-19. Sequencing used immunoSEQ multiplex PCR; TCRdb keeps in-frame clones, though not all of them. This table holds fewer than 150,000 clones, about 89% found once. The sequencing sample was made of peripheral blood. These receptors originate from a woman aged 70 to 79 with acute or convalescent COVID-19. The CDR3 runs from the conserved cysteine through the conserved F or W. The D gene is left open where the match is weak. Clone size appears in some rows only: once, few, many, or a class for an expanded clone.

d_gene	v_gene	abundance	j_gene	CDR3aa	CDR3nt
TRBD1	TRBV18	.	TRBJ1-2	CASSPQGTDGYTF	TGTGCCAGCTCACCACAGGGGACAGATGGCTACACCTTC
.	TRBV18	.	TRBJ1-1	CASSPRELNTEAFF	TGTGCCAGCTCACCGCGAGAGCTGAACACTGAAGCTTTCTTT
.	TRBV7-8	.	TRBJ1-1	CASSLFRGNTEAFF	TGTGCCAGCAGCTTATTTCGAGGGAACACTGAAGCTTTCTTT
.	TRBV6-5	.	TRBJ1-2	CASSWVGGPAYGYTF	TGTGCCAGCAGTTGGGTTGGGGGCCCGGCCTATGGCTACACCTTC
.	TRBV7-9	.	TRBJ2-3	CASSRVGLITDTQYF	TGTGCCAGCAGCCGCGTGGGGCTCATCACAGATACGCAGTATTTT
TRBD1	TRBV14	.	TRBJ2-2	CASSPSWTGLTPGELFF	TGTGCCAGCAGCCCGAGTTGGACAGGCCTCACCCCCGGGGAGCTGTTTTTT
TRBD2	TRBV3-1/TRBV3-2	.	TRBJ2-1	CASSQTYTSGGTMKQFF	TGTGCCAGCAGCCAAACCTATACTAGCGGGGGTACAATGAAGCAGTTCTTC
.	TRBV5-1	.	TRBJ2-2	CASNRGFATGELFF	TGCGCCAGCAACCGGGGGTTCGCCACCGGGGAGCTGTTTTTT
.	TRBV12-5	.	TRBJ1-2	CASGLPPFYGYTF	TGTGCTAGTGGTCTCCCCCCTTTTTATGGCTACACCTTC
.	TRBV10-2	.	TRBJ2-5	CASSRGTVETQYF	TGCGCCAGCAGTCGCGGGACAGTGGAGACCCAGTACTTC
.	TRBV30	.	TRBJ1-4	CAWSTSGGSDPTNEKLFF	TGTGCCTGGAGTACCTCCGGGGGGTCCGATCCAACTAATGAAAAACTGTTTTTT
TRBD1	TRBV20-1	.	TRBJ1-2	CSPYHRGTF	TGCAGTCCCTATCACAGGGGGACCTTC
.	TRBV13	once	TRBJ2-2	CASSLSPSGQGTGELFF	TGTGCCAGCAGCTTATCCCCCTCGGGACAAGGCACCGGGGAGCTGTTTTTT
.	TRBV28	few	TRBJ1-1	CASSTVRTEAFF	TGTGCCAGCAGCACGGTGAGAACTGAAGCTTTCTTT
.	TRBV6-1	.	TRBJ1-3	CASSERGLPSDTIYF	TGTGCCAGCAGTGAAAGGGGACTCCCGTCGGACACCATATATTTT
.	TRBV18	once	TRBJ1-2	CASSPDNYGYTF	TGTGCCAGCTCACCCGACAATTATGGCTACACCTTC
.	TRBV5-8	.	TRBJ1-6	CASSWVGESSYNSPLHF	TGTGCCAGCAGCTGGGTGGGCGAAAGCTCCTATAATTCACCCCTCCACTTT
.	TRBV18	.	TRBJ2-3	CASSQGQPTDTQYF	TGTGCCAGCTCACAGGGACAACCCACAGATACGCAGTATTTT
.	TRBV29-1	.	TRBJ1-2	CSATYRLIYGYTF	TGCAGCGCTACCTACAGGCTTATTTATGGCTACACCTTC
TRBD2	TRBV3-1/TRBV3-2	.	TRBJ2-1	CASSQETSGGLSYNEQFF	TGTGCCAGCAGCCAGGAGACTAGCGGGGGCCTCTCCTACAATGAGCAGTTCTTC